Listed below are T cell receptor beta chains from one sample, sequenced in a study of preoperative IRX-2 immunotherapy in early breast cancer. Some clones are missing from TCRdb's copy, which holds only in-frame ones; the method was immunoSEQ multiplex PCR. The sample has approximately 34,000 clones, over 90% seen once; the top ten hold 5% to 7%. This material was acquired from a patient treated with IRX-2 immunotherapy. The receptor set was obtained from a human donor with breast cancer. Each CDR3 is given with its conserved first and last residue. The D gene is left open where the match is weak. Clone size is shown for a subset of rows, as once, few, many or a class of expanded clone.

j_gene: TRBJ1-1
v_gene: TRBV6-5
abundance: .
d_gene: .
CDR3nt: TGTGCCAGCAGGCAGGGGTCCACTGAAGCTTTCTTT
CDR3aa: CASRQGSTEAFF

j_gene: TRBJ2-1
v_gene: TRBV10-3
abundance: .
d_gene: .
CDR3nt: TGTGCCATCAGTCCTAGCGGTCAGGGGAATGAGCAGTTCTTC
CDR3aa: CAISPSGQGNEQFF

j_gene: TRBJ1-2
v_gene: TRBV7-9
abundance: .
d_gene: TRBD1
CDR3nt: TGTGCCAGCAGCTTAGGGACAGGGCTGACCGGCTACACCTTC
CDR3aa: CASSLGTGLTGYTF

j_gene: TRBJ2-7
v_gene: TRBV11-3
abundance: .
d_gene: TRBD1
CDR3nt: TGTGCCAGCAGCTACAACGCCCTGGGACAGCCCTACGAGCAGTACTTC
CDR3aa: CASSYNALGQPYEQYF

j_gene: TRBJ1-5
v_gene: TRBV2
abundance: few
d_gene: .
CDR3nt: TGTGCCAGCAGCCGGGACGGCTTCAATCAGCCCCAGCATTTT
CDR3aa: CASSRDGFNQPQHF

j_gene: TRBJ2-7
v_gene: TRBV6-1
abundance: .
d_gene: .
CDR3nt: TGTGCCAGCCGGGGCAGGGCATACTACGAGCAGTACTTC
CDR3aa: CASRGRAYYEQYF

j_gene: TRBJ2-2
v_gene: TRBV7-2
abundance: .
d_gene: .
CDR3nt: TGTGCCAGCAGCCCTCACAGGGGAGGAACCGGGGAGCTGTTTTTT
CDR3aa: CASSPHRGGTGELFF

j_gene: TRBJ1-1
v_gene: TRBV7-8
abundance: .
d_gene: .
CDR3nt: TGTGCCAGCAGCTTAGCGAGGGCGAACACTGAAGCTTTCTTT
CDR3aa: CASSLARANTEAFF

j_gene: TRBJ2-1
v_gene: TRBV7-2
abundance: .
d_gene: .
CDR3nt: TGTGCCAGCAGCTTAGCAGAGGAGCAGTTCTTC
CDR3aa: CASSLAEEQFF

j_gene: TRBJ2-5
v_gene: TRBV5-1
abundance: .
d_gene: .
CDR3nt: TGCGCCAGCAGCTTATCTACAGGCGGGCTCCAAGAGACCCAGTACTTC
CDR3aa: CASSLSTGGLQETQYF